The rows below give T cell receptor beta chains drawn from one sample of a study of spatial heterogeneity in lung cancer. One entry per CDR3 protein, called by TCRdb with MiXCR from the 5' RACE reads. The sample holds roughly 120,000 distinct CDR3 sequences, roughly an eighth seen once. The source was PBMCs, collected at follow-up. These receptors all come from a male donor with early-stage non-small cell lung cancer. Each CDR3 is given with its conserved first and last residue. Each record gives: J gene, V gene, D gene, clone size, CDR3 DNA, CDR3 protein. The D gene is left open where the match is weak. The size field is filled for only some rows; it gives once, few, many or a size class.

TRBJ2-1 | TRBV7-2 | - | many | TGTGCCAGCAGCTTAGCGAAGGGTAGGGGTGAGCAGTTCTTC | CASSLAKGRGEQFF
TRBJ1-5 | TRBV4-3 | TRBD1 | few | TGCGCCAGCAGCCAAGATGGGACAGGGTATCAGCCCCAGCATTTT | CASSQDGTGYQPQHF
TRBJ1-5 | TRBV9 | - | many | TGTGCCAGCAGCGTGGGCAGTCTCAATCAGCCCCAGCATTTT | CASSVGSLNQPQHF
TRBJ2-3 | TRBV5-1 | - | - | TGCGCCAGCAGCTGGGACACCCTCACAGATACGCAGTATTTT | CASSWDTLTDTQYF
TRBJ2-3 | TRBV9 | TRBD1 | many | TGTGCCAGCAGCGTTGGAACAGGGGGAGCAAAGGATACGCAGTATTTT | CASSVGTGGAKDTQYF
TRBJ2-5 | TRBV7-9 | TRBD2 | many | TGTGCCAGCAGCGTGCGTATAGGACTAGGGCCCGAGACCCAGTACTTC | CASSVRIGLGPETQYF
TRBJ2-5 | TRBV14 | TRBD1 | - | TGTGCCAGCAGCCTCACAGGGGGCTCGGTTGAGACCCAGTACTTC | CASSLTGGSVETQYF
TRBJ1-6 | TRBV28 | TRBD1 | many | TGTGCCAGCAGTGGGACAGCCAGAAATTCACCCCTCCACTTT | CASSGTARNSPLHF
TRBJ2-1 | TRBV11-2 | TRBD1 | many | TGTGCCAGCAGCCCCGCCGTAGGGGGCGCTGTAAATGAGCAGTTCTTC | CASSPAVGGAVNEQFF
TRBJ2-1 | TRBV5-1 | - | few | TGCGCCAGCAGCTTCTCGTCAAGTTACGGGAATAATGAGCAGTTCTTC | CASSFSSSYGNNEQFF
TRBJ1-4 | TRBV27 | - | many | TGTGCCAGCAGTTTATCGCGCTCCGCGGGGGGGCCAGGGGAAAAACTGTTTTTT | CASSLSRSAGGPGEKLFF
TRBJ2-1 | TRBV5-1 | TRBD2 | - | TGCGCCAGCAGCTTGAGAGCGGGGGAAGTAAATGAGCAGTTCTTC | CASSLRAGEVNEQFF
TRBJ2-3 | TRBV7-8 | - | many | TGTGCCAGCAGTCCATCAGGGGCTACGCAGTATTTT | CASSPSGATQYF
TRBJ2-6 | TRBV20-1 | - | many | TGCAGTGCTAGAGATAACGAGAGGTCTGGGGCCAACGTCCTGACTTTC | CSARDNERSGANVLTF
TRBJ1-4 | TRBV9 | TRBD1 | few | TGTGCCAGCAGCGCCGGGACAGCAACTAATGAAAAACTGTTTTTT | CASSAGTATNEKLFF
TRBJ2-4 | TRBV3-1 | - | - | TGTGCCAGCAGCCAGAGCATCAAAAACATTCAGTACTTC | CASSQSIKNIQYF
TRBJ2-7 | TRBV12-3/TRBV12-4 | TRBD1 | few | TGTGCCAGCACCGATAAGGGACAGGGTCCTCGCGGTTTCTACGAGCAGTACTTC | CASTDKGQGPRGFYEQYF
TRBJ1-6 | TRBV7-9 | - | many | TGTGCCAGCACGTTCCGGGACACGAATTCACCCCTCCACTTT | CASTFRDTNSPLHF